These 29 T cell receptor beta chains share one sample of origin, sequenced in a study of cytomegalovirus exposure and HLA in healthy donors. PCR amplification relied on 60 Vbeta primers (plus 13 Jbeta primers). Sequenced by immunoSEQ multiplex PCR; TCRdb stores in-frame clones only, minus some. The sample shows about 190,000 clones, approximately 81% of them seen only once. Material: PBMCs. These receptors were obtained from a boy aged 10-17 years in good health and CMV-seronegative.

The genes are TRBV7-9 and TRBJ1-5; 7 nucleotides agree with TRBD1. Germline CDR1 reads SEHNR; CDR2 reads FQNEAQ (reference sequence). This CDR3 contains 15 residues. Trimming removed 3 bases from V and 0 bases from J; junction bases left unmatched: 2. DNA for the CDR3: TGTGCCAGCAGCTTTTCAGGGGGTAGCAATCAGCCCCAGCATTTT. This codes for CASSFSGGSNQPQHF. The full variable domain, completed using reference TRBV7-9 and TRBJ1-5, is DTGVSQNPRHKITKRGQNVTFRCDPISEHNRLYWYRQTLGQGPEFLTYFQNEAQLEKSRLLSDRFSAERPKGSFSTLEIQRTEQGDSAMYLCASSFSGGSNQPQHFGDGTRLSIL.

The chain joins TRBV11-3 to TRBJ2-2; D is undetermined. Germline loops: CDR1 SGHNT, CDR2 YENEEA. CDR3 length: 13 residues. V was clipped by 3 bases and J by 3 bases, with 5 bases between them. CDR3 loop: CASSFVDTGELFF. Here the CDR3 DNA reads TGTGCCAGCAGCTTCGTCGACACCGGGGAGCTGTTTTTT.

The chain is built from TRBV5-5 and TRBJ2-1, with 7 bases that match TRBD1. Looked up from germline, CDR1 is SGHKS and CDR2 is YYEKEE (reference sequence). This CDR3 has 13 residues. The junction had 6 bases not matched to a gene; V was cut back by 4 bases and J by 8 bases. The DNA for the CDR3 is TGTGCCAGCAGCCCGAGTGACAGGGATGAGCAGTTCTTC. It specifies CASSPSDRDEQFF.

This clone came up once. The CDR3 region has the DNA TGTGCCAGCAGCTTAGCCCAGGGGCAAGAGACCCAGTACTTC. Its translation: CASSLAQGQETQYF. This chain uses TRBV7-9 with TRBJ2-5; perhaps TRBD1 as D (6 bases). The germline CDR1 and CDR2 sequences are SEHNR and FQNEAQ (reference sequence). CDR3 length equals 14 residues. Between the trimmed V and J ends, which lost 0 bases and 2 bases, there was a span of 7 bases.

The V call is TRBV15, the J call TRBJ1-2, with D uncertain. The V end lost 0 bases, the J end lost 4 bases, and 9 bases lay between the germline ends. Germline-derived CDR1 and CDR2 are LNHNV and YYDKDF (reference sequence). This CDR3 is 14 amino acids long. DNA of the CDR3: TGTGCCACCAGCAGAGAAAGTCGGAGCTATGGCTACACCTTC. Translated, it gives CATSRESRSYGYTF.

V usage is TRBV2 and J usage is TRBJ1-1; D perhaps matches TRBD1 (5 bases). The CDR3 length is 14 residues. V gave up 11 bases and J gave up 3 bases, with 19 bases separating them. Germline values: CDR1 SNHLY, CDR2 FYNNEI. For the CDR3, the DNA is TGTGCCGGGGCGCGCTCAAGGTCGGACACTGAAGCTTTCTTT. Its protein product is CAGARSRSDTEAFF.

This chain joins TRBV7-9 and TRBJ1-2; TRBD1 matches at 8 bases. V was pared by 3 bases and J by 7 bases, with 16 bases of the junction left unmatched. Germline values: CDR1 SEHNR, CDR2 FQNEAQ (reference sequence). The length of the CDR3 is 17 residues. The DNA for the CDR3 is TGTGCCAGCAGCTTGATCTCGACGGCAGGACAGGGCTCTGGCTACACCTTC. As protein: CASSLISTAGQGSGYTF.

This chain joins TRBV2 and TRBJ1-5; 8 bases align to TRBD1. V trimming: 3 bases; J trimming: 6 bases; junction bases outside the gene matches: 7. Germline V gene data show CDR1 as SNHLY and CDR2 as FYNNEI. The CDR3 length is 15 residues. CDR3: CASSDGQGAGQPQHF. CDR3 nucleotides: TGTGCCAGCAGTGACGGGCAGGGGGCAGGTCAGCCCCAGCATTTT.

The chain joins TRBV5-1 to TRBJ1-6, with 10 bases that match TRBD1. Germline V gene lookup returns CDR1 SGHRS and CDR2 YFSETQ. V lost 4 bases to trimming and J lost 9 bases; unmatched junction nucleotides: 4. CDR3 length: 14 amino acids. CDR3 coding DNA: TGCGCCAGCAGCGGGACAGGGGCAAGTTCACCCCTCCACTTT. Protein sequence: CASSGTGASSPLHF.

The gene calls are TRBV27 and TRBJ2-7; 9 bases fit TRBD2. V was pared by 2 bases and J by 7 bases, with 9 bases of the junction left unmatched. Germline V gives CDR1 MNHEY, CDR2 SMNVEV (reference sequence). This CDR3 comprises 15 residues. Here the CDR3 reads CASSLRPRGGREQYF. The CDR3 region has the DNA TGTGCCAGCAGTTTAAGGCCGCGGGGGGGGAGGGAGCAGTACTTC.

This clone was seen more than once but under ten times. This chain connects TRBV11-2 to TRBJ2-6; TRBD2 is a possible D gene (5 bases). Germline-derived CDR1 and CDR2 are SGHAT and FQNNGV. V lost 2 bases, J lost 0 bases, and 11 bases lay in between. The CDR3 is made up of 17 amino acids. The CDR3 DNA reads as TGTGCCAGCAGCTTAATATTCCGGGACTCTGGGGCCAACGTCCTGACTTTC. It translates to CASSLIFRDSGANVLTF.

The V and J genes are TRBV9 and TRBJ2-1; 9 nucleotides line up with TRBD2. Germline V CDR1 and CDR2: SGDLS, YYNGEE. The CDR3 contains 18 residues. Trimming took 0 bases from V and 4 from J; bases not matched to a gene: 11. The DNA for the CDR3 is TGTGCCAGCAGCGTAGGTGGCCCAGGAGCGGGGGGTTACAATGAGCAGTTCTTC. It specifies CASSVGGPGAGGYNEQFF.

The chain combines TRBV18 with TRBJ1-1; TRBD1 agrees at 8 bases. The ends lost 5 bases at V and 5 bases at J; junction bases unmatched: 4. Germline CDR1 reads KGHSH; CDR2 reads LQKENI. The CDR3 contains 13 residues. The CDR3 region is CASSGTGRTEAFF. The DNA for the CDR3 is TGTGCCAGCTCAGGGACAGGAAGAACTGAAGCTTTCTTT.

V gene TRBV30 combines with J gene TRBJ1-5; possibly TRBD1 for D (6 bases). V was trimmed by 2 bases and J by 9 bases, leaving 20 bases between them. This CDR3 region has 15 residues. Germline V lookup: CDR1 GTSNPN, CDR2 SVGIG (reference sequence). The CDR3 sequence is CAWSNRGHPWRPQHF. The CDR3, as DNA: TGTGCCTGGAGTAATCGGGGACACCCATGGCGGCCCCAGCATTTT.

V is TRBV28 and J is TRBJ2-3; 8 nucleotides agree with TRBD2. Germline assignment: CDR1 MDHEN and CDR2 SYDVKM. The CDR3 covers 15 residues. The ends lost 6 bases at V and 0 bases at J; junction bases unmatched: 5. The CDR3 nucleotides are TGTGCCAGCAGGCCGGGAGGGATCAGCACAGATACGCAGTATTTT. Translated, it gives CASRPGGISTDTQYF.

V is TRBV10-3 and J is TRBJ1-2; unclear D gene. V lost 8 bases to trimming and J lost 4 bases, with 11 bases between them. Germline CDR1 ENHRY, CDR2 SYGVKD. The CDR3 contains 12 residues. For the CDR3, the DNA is TGTGCCATCGGTTCGGGAGGCTATGGCTACACCTTC. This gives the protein CAIGSGGYGYTF.

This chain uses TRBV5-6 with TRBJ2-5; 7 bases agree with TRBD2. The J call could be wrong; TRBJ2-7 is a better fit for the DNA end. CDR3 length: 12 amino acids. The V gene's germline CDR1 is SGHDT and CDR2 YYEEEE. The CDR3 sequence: CASSFSGYEQYF. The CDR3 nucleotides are TGTGCCAGCAGCTTTAGCGGGTACGAGCAGTACTTC.

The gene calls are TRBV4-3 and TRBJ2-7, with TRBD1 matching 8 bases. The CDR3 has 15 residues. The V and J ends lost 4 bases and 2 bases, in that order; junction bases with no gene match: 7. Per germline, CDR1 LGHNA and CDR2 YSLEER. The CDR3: CASSPDRGAPYEQYF. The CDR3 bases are TGCGCCAGCAGCCCAGACAGGGGCGCTCCCTACGAGCAGTACTTC.

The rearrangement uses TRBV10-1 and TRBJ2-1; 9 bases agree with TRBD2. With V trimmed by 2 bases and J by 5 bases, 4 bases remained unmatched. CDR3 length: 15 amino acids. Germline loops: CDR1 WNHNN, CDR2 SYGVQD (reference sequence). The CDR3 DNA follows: TGCGCCAGCAGTGAGCAGCGGGGGGCACACAATGAGCAGTTCTTC. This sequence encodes CASSEQRGAHNEQFF.

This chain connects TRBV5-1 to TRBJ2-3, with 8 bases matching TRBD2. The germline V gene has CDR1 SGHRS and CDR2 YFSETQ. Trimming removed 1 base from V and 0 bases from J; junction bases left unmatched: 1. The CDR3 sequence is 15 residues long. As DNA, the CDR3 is TGCGCCAGCAGCTTGCCTAGCGGGAGCACAGATACGCAGTATTTT. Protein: CASSLPSGSTDTQYF.

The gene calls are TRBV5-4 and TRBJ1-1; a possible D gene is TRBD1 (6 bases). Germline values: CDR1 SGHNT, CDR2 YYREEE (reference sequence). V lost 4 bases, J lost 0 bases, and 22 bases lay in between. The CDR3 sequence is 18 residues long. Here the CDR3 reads CASSPPGEQGHMNTEAFF. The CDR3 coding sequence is TGTGCCAGCAGCCCCCCCGGGGAACAGGGCCACATGAACACTGAAGCTTTCTTT.

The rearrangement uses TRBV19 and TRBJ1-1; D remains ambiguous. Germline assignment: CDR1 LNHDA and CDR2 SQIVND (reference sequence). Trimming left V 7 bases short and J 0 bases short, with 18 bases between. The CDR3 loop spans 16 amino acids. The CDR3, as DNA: TGTGCCAGTACCCTAGGTCGGAGGTCTATGAACACTGAAGCTTTCTTT. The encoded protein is CASTLGRRSMNTEAFF.

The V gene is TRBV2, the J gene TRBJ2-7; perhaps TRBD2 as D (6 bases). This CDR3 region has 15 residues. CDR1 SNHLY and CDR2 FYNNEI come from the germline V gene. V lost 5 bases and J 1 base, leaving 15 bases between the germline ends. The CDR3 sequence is CASSSWDFSSYEQYF. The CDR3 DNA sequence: TGTGCCAGCAGTAGCTGGGACTTTTCTTCCTACGAGCAGTACTTC.

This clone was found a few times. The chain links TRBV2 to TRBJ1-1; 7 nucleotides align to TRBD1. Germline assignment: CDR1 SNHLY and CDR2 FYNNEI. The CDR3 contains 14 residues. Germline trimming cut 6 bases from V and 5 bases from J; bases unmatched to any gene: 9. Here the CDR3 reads CASRTDRVGTEAFF. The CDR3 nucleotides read TGTGCCAGCAGGACAGACAGGGTAGGAACTGAAGCTTTCTTT.

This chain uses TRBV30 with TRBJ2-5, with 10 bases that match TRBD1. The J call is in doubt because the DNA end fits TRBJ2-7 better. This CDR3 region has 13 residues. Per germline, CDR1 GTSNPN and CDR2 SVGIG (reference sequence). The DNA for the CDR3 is TGTGCCACGGGCGGACAGGGGGTAAACGAGCAGTACTTC. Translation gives CATGGQGVNEQYF.

This CDR3 is CASSLFGAGQPQHF. CDR3 coding DNA: TGCGCCAGCAGCTTGTTTGGGGCAGGGCAGCCCCAGCATTTT. The genes are TRBV5-1 and TRBJ1-5; D might be TRBD1 (5 bases). Germline V gives CDR1 SGHRS, CDR2 YFSETQ. This CDR3 is 14 amino acids long. The ends were cut back, 1 base at V and 7 bases at J, with 12 bases in the middle.

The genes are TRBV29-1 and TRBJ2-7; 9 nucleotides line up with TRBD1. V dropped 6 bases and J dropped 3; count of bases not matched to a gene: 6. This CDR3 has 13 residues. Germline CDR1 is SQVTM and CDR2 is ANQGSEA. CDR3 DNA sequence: TGCAGCGTCATCGGGACAGGGCTCTACGAGCAGTACTTC. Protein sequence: CSVIGTGLYEQYF.

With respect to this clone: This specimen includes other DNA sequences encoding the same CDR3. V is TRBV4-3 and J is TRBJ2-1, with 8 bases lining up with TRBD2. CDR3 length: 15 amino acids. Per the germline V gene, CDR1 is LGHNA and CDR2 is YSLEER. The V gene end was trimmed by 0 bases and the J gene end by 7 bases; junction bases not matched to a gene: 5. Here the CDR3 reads CASSQDSGGYNEQFF. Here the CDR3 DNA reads TGCGCCAGCAGCCAAGATTCGGGGGGGTATAATGAGCAGTTCTTC.

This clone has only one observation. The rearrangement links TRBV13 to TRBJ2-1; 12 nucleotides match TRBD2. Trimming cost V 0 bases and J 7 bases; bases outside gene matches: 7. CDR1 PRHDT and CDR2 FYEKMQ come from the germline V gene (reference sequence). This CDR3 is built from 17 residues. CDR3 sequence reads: CASSLGRRLAGENEQFF. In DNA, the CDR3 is TGTGCCAGCAGCTTAGGCCGGAGACTAGCGGGGGAAAATGAGCAGTTCTTC.